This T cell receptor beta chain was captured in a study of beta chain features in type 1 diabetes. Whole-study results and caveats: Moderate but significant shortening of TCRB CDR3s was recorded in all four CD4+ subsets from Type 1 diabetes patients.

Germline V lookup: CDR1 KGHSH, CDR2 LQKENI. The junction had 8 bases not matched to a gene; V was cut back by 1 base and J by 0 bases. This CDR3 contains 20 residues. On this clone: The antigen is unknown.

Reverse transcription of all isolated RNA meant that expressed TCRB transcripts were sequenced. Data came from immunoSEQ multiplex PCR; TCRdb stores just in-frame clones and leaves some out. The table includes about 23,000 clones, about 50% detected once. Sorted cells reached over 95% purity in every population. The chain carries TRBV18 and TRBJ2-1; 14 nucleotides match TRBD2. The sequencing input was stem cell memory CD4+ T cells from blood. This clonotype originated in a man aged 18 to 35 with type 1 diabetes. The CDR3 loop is CASSPQGTSGSISSYNEQFF. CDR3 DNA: TGTGCCAGCTCACCACAGGGGACTAGCGGGAGCATAAGCTCCTACAATGAGCAGTTCTTC. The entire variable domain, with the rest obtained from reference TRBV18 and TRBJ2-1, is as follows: NAGVMQNPRHLVRRRGQEARLRCSPMKGHSHVYWYRQLPEEGLKFMVYLQKENIIDESGMPKERFSAEFPKEGPSILRIQQVVRGDSAAYFCASSPQGTSGSISSYNEQFFGPGTRLTVL.